These 7 T cell receptor beta chains were all obtained from the same sample, sequenced in a study of blood T cell repertoires in COVID-19. Profiled with immunoSEQ multiplex PCR; TCRdb holds only in-frame clones, not every one. The sample consists of roughly 300,000 clones, less than 85% of them appearing once. Sequencing was performed on peripheral blood. Receptor source: a human donor with COVID-19, enrolled during active disease. The donor label of this sample is uncertain.

V is TRBV18 and J is TRBJ2-7; a weak D match, TRBD1 (7 bases). The CDR3 is 15 amino acids. CDR1 is KGHSH and CDR2 is LQKENI in the germline V gene. V was trimmed by 6 bases and J by 4 bases, leaving 19 bases between them. The CDR3 loop is CASSPVGGGLYEQYF. The DNA of the CDR3 is TGTGCCAGCTCCCCGGTTGGAGGGGGCTTGTACGAGCAGTACTTC.

The gene calls are TRBV7-9 and TRBJ2-1, with 7 bases matching TRBD1. The CDR3 contains 17 residues. Germline CDR1 reads SEHNR; CDR2 reads FQNEAQ (reference sequence). Losses at the gene ends were 5 bases for V and 1 base for J; bases not matched to a gene: 11. CDR3 sequence (DNA): TGTGCCAGCAGCCCCCGCCTTAAGGACAGGTCCTACAATGAGCAGTTCTTC. It is translated as CASSPRLKDRSYNEQFF.

The CDR3 spells CASSWDSMNTEAFF. In nucleotides, the CDR3 is TGCGCCAGCAGCTGGGACAGTATGAACACTGAAGCTTTCTTT. This chain links TRBV5-1 with TRBJ1-1; 7 nucleotides line up with TRBD1. The V gene end was trimmed by 3 bases and the J gene end by 0 bases; junction bases not matched to a gene: 2. Germline CDR1 is SGHRS and CDR2 is YFSETQ. CDR3 length: 14 amino acids.

This chain connects TRBV30 to TRBJ1-4; no clear D gene. The CDR3 runs 12 residues. Germline assignment: CDR1 GTSNPN and CDR2 SVGIG (reference sequence). V lost 3 bases and J lost 8, with 10 bases in between. As DNA, the CDR3 is TGTGCCTGGAGCGGGGATGCAGAAAAACTGTTTTTT. This gives the protein CAWSGDAEKLFF.

This clone was observed a few times. The V and J genes are TRBV28 and TRBJ2-1; D ambiguous. The CDR3 is 11 residues long. Germline V gene data show CDR1 as MDHEN and CDR2 as SYDVKM. The V gene lost 7 bases and the J gene lost 3 bases, with 4 bases spanning the gap. CDR3 loop: CASTLYNEQFF. The CDR3 bases are TGTGCCAGCACCCTCTACAATGAGCAGTTCTTC.

For the CDR3, the DNA is TGCGCCAGCAGCTTGGCACTAGCGGGAGAGACCCAGTACTTC. It codes for CASSLALAGETQYF. This sequence joins TRBV5-1 and TRBJ2-5; 9 nucleotides align to TRBD2. This CDR3 has 14 residues. The germline V gene has CDR1 SGHRS and CDR2 YFSETQ. V lost 0 bases and J lost 4; bases outside the gene matches: 1.

The gene calls are TRBV6-5 and TRBJ1-1; 8 bases map to TRBD1. The germline gives CDR1 MNHEY, CDR2 SVGAGI. V dropped 8 bases and J dropped 4; count of bases not matched to a gene: 9. The CDR3 sequence is 14 residues long. CDR3 amino acids: CASDRGFTGTEAFF. The CDR3 DNA reads TGTGCCAGCGACAGGGGCTTTACGGGCACTGAAGCTTTCTTT.